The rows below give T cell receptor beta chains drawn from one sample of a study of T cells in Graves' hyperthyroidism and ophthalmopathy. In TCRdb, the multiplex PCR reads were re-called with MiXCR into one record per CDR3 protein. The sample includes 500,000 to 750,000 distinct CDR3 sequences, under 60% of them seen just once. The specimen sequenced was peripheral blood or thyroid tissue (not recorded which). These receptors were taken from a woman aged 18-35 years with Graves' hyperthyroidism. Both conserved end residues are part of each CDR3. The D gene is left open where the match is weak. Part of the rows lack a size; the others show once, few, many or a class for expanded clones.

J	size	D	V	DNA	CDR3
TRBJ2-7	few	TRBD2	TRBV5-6	TGTGCCAGCAGCTTGGGGCGCGGGAGAATAATAAGGGTCGCCGAGCAGTACTTC	CASSLGRGRIIRVAEQYF
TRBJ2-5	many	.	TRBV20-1	TGCAGTGCTAGAGACATCCGGGACTCCAAAGAGACCCAGTACTTC	CSARDIRDSKETQYF
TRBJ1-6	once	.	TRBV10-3	TGTGCCATCAGTGAGTCGAATCTCCACTTT	CAISESNLHF
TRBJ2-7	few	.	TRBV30	TGTGCCTGGAGTCGGGACTTAGCCTACGAGCAGTACTTC	CAWSRDLAYEQYF
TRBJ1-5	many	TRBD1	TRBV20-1	TGCAGTGCTGGGGGGACAGCTAATCAGCCCCAGCATTTT	CSAGGTANQPQHF
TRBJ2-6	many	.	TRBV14	TGTGCCAGCAGCCAGAGACGCATCTCTGGGGCCAACGTCCTGACTTTC	CASSQRRISGANVLTF
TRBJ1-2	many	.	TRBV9	TGTGCCAGCAGCGGATTGACCGGGGACCATGGCTACACCTTC	CASSGLTGDHGYTF
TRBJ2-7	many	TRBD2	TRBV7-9	TGTGCCAGCAGTTTTGGGACTAGCGGCTCCTACGAGCAGTACTTC	CASSFGTSGSYEQYF
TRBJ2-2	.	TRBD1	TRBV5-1	TGCGCCAGCACTCCTTTAGGGGGACAGGGAATTTCCGGGGAGCTGTTTTTT	CASTPLGGQGISGELFF
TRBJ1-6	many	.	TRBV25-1	TGTGCCAGCCGGACAGCACATAATTCACCCCTCCACTTT	CASRTAHNSPLHF
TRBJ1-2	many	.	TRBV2	TGTGCCAGCAGTGGTGCAGACCACCGGGGCTACACCTTC	CASSGADHRGYTF
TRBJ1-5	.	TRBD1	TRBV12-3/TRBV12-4	TGTGCCAGCAGTTACCAGGGGGCGTACAATCAGCCCCAGCATTTT	CASSYQGAYNQPQHF
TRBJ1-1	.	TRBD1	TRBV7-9	TGTGCCAGCAGCTCTACGCGGATACAGGGGGCGAGCATGAACACTGAAGCTTTCTTT	CASSSTRIQGASMNTEAFF
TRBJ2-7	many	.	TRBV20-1	TGCAGTGCTACATTTGGCAGAGCATCCTACGAGCAGTACTTC	CSATFGRASYEQYF
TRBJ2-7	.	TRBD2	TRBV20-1	TGCAGTGCCGCGAACCCCGGGAGGGCATACTTC	CSAANPGRAYF
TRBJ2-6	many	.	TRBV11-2	TGTGCCAGCAGCCTGATCTCTGGGGCCAACGTCCTGACTTTC	CASSLISGANVLTF
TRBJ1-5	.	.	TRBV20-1	TGCAGTGCTAGACCGGGACCGTATCAGCCCCAGCATTTT	CSARPGPYQPQHF
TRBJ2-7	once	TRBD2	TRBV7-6	TGTGCCAGCAGCAGTGAAATAGCGGGACGCTCCTACGAGCAGTACTTC	CASSSEIAGRSYEQYF
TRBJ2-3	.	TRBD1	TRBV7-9	TGTGCCAGCAGCCAAAAGGGACAGCGACTGAACACAGATACGCAGTATTTT	CASSQKGQRLNTDTQYF
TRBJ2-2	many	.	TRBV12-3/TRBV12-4	TGTGCCAGCAGCCCTCGGGGCGGGGAGCTGTTTTTT	CASSPRGGELFF
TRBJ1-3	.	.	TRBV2	TGTGCCAGCAACGGGAGGGCCATATATTTT	CASNGRAIYF
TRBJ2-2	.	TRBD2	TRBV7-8	TGTGCCAGCAGCCGACTAGCGGGAGGCGCCGGGGAGCTGTTTTTT	CASSRLAGGAGELFF
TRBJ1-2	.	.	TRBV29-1	TGCAGCCCAGACGCGGGGACAAACGGCTACACCTTC	CSPDAGTNGYTF
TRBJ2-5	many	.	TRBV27	TGTGCCAGCAGTTTGGTTCCCGAAGCCTCGGGGCAAGAGACCCAGTACTTC	CASSLVPEASGQETQYF